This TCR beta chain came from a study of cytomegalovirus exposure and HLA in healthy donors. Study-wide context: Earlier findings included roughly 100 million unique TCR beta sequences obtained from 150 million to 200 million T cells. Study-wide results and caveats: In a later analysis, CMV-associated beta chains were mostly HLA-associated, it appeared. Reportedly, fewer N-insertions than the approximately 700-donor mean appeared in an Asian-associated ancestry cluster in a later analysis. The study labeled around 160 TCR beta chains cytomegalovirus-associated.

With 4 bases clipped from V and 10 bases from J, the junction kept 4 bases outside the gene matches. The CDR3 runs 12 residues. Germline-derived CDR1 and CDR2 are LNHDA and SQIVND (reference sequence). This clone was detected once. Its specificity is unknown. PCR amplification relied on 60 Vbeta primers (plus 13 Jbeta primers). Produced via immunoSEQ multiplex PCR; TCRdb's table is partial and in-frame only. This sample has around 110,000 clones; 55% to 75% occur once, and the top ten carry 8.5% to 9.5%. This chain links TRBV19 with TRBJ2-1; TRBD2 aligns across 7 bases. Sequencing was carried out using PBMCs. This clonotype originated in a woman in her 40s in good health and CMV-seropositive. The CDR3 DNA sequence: TGTGCCAGTAGTACGGGGGGAGACGAGCAGTTCTTC. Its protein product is CASSTGGDEQFF.